Shown below are 10 T cell receptor beta chains from a single sample sequenced in a study of T cell responses to AZD1222 COVID-19 vaccine. Repertoires were generated with immunoSEQ multiplex PCR, while TCRdb's copy carries only in-frame clones and drops some. The sample shows 130,000 or so clones, just over 90% of them seen only once. This specimen consisted of peripheral blood, obtained 28 days after the second AZD1222 dose. Every receptor here comes from an adult who received the AZD1222 COVID-19 vaccine.

This clone was seen just once. The chain combines TRBV7-3 with TRBJ2-2; weak D call: TRBD2 (5 bases). The CDR3 is 13 residues long. Germline-derived CDR1 and CDR2 are SGHTA and FQGTGA. V was trimmed by 5 bases and J by 2 bases, leaving 6 bases between them. This CDR3 is CASSRGNTGELFF. DNA for the CDR3: TGTGCCAGCAGCCGGGGAAACACCGGGGAGCTGTTTTTT.

The V call is TRBV3-1 (or the pseudogene TRBV3-2), the J call TRBJ2-3; tentative D call: TRBD1 (5 bases). Trimming removed 4 bases at V and 0 bases at J, with 11 bases between. Germline V gene lookup returns CDR1 LGHDT and CDR2 YNNKEL (reference sequence). There are 15 residues in the CDR3. The CDR3, as DNA: TGTGCCAGCAGCCGGACAAGGGATAGCACAGATACGCAGTATTTT. This translates into CASSRTRDSTDTQYF.

The chain recombines TRBV18 with TRBJ2-4; no reliable D call. Per the germline V gene, CDR1 is KGHSH and CDR2 is LQKENI. The V end was cut by 1 base, the J end by 0 bases, with 16 bases between. CDR3 length: 18 residues. The CDR3 protein is CASSPRYTGTLAKNIQYF. The CDR3 DNA sequence: TGTGCCAGCTCACCACGATATACGGGCACCCTAGCCAAAAACATTCAGTACTTC. Complete variable domain (other parts from reference TRBV18 and TRBJ2-4): NAGVMQNPRHLVRRRGQEARLRCSPMKGHSHVYWYRQLPEEGLKFMVYLQKENIIDESGMPKERFSAEFPKEGPSILRIQQVVRGDSAAYFCASSPRYTGTLAKNIQYFGAGTRLSVL.

The rearrangement joins TRBV7-3 to TRBJ2-3; D remains ambiguous. Germline lookup yields CDR1 SGHTA and CDR2 FQGTGA. The CDR3 has 15 amino acids. The V end was cut by 4 bases, the J end by 5 bases, with 16 bases between. The CDR3 sequence is CASSSTLSAEDTQYF. The CDR3 region has the DNA TGTGCCAGCAGCTCTACCCTCAGCGCCGAAGATACGCAGTATTTT.

For this clone: The sample has other DNA sequences that encode this CDR3 too. This chain links TRBV29-1 with TRBJ2-6; D gene uncertain. The CDR3 length is 14 residues. Germline CDR1 SQVTM, CDR2 ANQGSEA. Trimming cost V 1 base and J 0 bases, with 4 bases left between them. In nucleotides, the CDR3 is TGCAGCGTTGAAGGCGGCTCTGGGGCCAACGTCCTGACTTTC. Protein: CSVEGGSGANVLTF.

The chain links TRBV7-8 to TRBJ1-6; D is unresolved. The germline V gene encodes CDR1 SGHVS and CDR2 FQNEAQ. V lost 4 bases and J 10 bases, leaving 8 bases between the germline ends. The CDR3 loop spans 12 amino acids. The CDR3 spells CASSSIRSPLHF. CDR3 in DNA: TGTGCCAGCAGCTCAATTCGGTCACCCCTCCACTTT.

The genes are TRBV18 and TRBJ1-2; TRBD1 is a possible D gene (6 bases). This CDR3 is built from 15 residues. Germline V lookup: CDR1 KGHSH, CDR2 LQKENI. Trimming took off 3 bases at V and 0 bases at J, with 11 bases between the two ends. This CDR3 is CASSPGHSPNYGYTF. As DNA, the CDR3 is TGTGCCAGCTCACCGGGACATAGCCCTAACTATGGCTACACCTTC. Drawing the rest from reference TRBV18 and TRBJ1-2, the complete variable domain is NAGVMQNPRHLVRRRGQEARLRCSPMKGHSHVYWYRQLPEEGLKFMVYLQKENIIDESGMPKERFSAEFPKEGPSILRIQQVVRGDSAAYFCASSPGHSPNYGYTFGSGTRLTVV.

This rearrangement joins TRBV5-1 to TRBJ2-3; 10 positions agree with TRBD2. Germline-derived CDR1 and CDR2 are SGHRS and YFSETQ. The CDR3 consists of 15 residues. The V gene end was trimmed by 9 bases and the J gene end by 1 base; junction bases not matched to a gene: 8. The CDR3 region has the DNA TGCGCCACCCGGGCCGGGACTAGCGGCACAGATACGCAGTATTTT. This gives the protein CATRAGTSGTDTQYF.

The chain combines TRBV13 with TRBJ1-2; D is possibly TRBD1 (6 bases). Germline V gene lookup returns CDR1 PRHDT and CDR2 FYEKMQ (reference sequence). The V end was cut by 2 bases, the J end by 0 bases, with 19 bases between. The CDR3 loop spans 18 amino acids. CDR3 nucleotides: TGTGCCAGCAGCTTAAGAGGGGGGGTTATGTCCGCTAACTATGGCTACACCTTC. Its translation is CASSLRGGVMSANYGYTF.

This clone was detected only a few times. V and J are TRBV15 and TRBJ1-5; TRBD1 matches at 7 bases. This CDR3 is built from 16 residues. Germline V gives CDR1 LNHNV, CDR2 YYDKDF (reference sequence). The ends lost 3 bases at V and 4 bases at J; junction bases unmatched: 9. The CDR3 DNA follows: TGTGCCACCAGCAGGGCAAGAGACAGGGCTAATCAGCCCCAGCATTTT. Its protein is CATSRARDRANQPQHF. The full variable domain, in which reference TRBV15 and TRBJ1-5 provide the parts outside the CDR3, is DAMVIQNPRYQVTQFGKPVTLSCSQTLNHNVMYWYQQKSSQAPKLLFHYYDKDFNNEADTPDNFQSRRPNTSFCFLDIRSPGLGDTAMYLCATSRARDRANQPQHFGDGTRLSIL.